Listed below are T cell receptor beta chains from one sample, sequenced in a study of cytomegalovirus exposure and HLA in healthy donors. Profiling relied on immunoSEQ multiplex PCR, and the TCRdb table lists in-frame clones only, not all of them. The sample has 150,000 to 200,000 clones, 75% to 90% seen once; the top ten hold under 1.2%. Sequenced: PBMCs. The source is a boy aged 2 to 9 in good health and CMV-seronegative. The CDR3 runs from the conserved cysteine through the conserved F or W. The order of the fields is clone size, V gene, J gene, D gene, CDR3 DNA, CDR3 protein. A D gene is named only where the DNA matches it firmly. Clone size is stated in some rows and not others, as once, few, many or a class when expanded.

>.|TRBV5-1|TRBJ2-7|TRBD2
TGCGCCAGCAAGCGGGAGGGCCAGCAGCACTTC
CASKREGQQHF
>.|TRBV7-8|TRBJ1-2|.
TGTGCCAGCAGCCAAGAAGACAGGTTAAACTATGGCTACACCTTC
CASSQEDRLNYGYTF
>.|TRBV6-4|TRBJ2-1|.
TGTGCCAGCAGTGAAAGTGGTACGGATGAGCAGTTCTTC
CASSESGTDEQFF
>few|TRBV5-6|TRBJ1-5|.
TGTGCCAGCAGCCTTCGGCAGGGCCAGCCCCAGCATTTT
CASSLRQGQPQHF
>.|TRBV10-3|TRBJ2-1|TRBD2
TGTGCCATCAGTGAGTCGACCAGCGGGGGGCCGAACTACAATGAGCAGTTCTTC
CAISESTSGGPNYNEQFF
>.|TRBV29-1|TRBJ2-7|TRBD1
TGCAGCGTTTCACAGGGGGAGCCCTACGAGCAGTACTTC
CSVSQGEPYEQYF
>.|TRBV6-1|TRBJ1-2|.
TGTGCCAGCAGTCCGATGGACGGGGACTATGGCTACACCTTC
CASSPMDGDYGYTF
>few|TRBV6-5|TRBJ1-2|TRBD1
TGTGCCAGCAGTTCGGCAGGGGGCGCGAGAGGCTACACCTTC
CASSSAGGARGYTF
>.|TRBV27|TRBJ2-7|.
TGTGCCAGCAGTTTAGCCAGGGGCTACGAGCAGTACTTC
CASSLARGYEQYF
>.|TRBV29-1|TRBJ1-5|.
TGCAGCGTTGAGAGGGCAGCGCAAAGCAATCAGCCCCAGCATTTT
CSVERAAQSNQPQHF
>.|TRBV4-1|TRBJ1-6|TRBD1
TGCGCCAGCAGCCAAGATCGAACAGGGGCGGGTTCACCCCTCCACTTT
CASSQDRTGAGSPLHF
>.|TRBV30|TRBJ1-5|.
TGTGCCTGGAGTACGGACGGGGGTCAGCCCCAGCATTTT
CAWSTDGGQPQHF
>.|TRBV28|TRBJ1-2|.
TGTGCCAGCAGTTTCCGGAGGCCTAGCTATGGCTACACCTTC
CASSFRRPSYGYTF
>.|TRBV28|TRBJ1-1|.
TGTGCCAGCATTTTACAGGGGAACACTGAAGCTTTCTTT
CASILQGNTEAFF
>.|TRBV2|TRBJ1-2|.
TGTGCCAGCTCCGGGTCCTCGTATGGCTACACCTTC
CASSGSSYGYTF
>.|TRBV10-3|TRBJ1-2|TRBD1
TGTGCCATCAGTGAGGGACAGGGGATCATCTATGGCTACACCTTC
CAISEGQGIIYGYTF
>.|TRBV29-1|TRBJ2-5|TRBD2
TGCAGCGTTACCCTAGCGGGGAATGCTGGGGAGACCCAGTACTTC
CSVTLAGNAGETQYF
>.|TRBV4-2|TRBJ1-2|.
TGTGCCAGCAGCCAAGACAGGACGGGGGGCTACACCTTC
CASSQDRTGGYTF
>.|TRBV30|TRBJ1-1|.
TGTGCCTGTATTGTCGAGACTGAAGCTTTCTTT
CACIVETEAFF
>.|TRBV6-1|TRBJ2-3|.
TGTGCCAGCAGTGAAAGAGGTCGTCGGAACACAGATACGCAGTATTTT
CASSERGRRNTDTQYF
>.|TRBV28|TRBJ2-7|.
TGTGCCAGCAGTTCCCCCGGACTTTCCTACGAGCAGTACTTC
CASSSPGLSYEQYF
>.|TRBV14|TRBJ2-3|TRBD2
TGTGCCAGCAGCCCCCTAACGACTAGCGGCCTCACAGATACGCAGTATTTT
CASSPLTTSGLTDTQYF
>.|TRBV27|TRBJ2-5|.
TGTGCCAGCAGTTTACTGGCGGGGTACCAAGAGACCCAGTACTTC
CASSLLAGYQETQYF
>once|TRBV29-1|TRBJ1-1|.
TGCAGCGCCACTGACCCTAAGGGGCAGCACACTGAAGCTTTCTTT
CSATDPKGQHTEAFF
>.|TRBV27|TRBJ1-1|.
TGTGCCAGCAGTTTTGACAGGAGCACTGAAGCTTTCTTT
CASSFDRSTEAFF
>.|TRBV15|TRBJ2-5|.
TGTGCGACCGGGGCGGCCCAAGAGACCCAGTACTTC
CATGAAQETQYF
>.|TRBV10-1|TRBJ2-7|.
TGCGCCAGCGCTCCTTCCAGGGACTCCTACGAGCAGTACTTC
CASAPSRDSYEQYF
>few|TRBV7-2|TRBJ2-7|.
TGTGCCAGCAGCTTATGGGGGACTTCCCTACCCGAGCAGTACTTC
CASSLWGTSLPEQYF
>.|TRBV30|TRBJ1-5|TRBD1
TGTGCCTGGAGTGACGGGACAGGGGGATTGCAGCCCCAGCATTTT
CAWSDGTGGLQPQHF
>.|TRBV27|TRBJ2-1|TRBD2
TGTGCCAGCAGTTCTCAGAGCGGGAGTTTGTACAATGAGCAGTTCTTC
CASSSQSGSLYNEQFF
>.|TRBV27|TRBJ2-2|.
TGTGCCAGCAGCCCTGCCCGAGCTCGAGGCGGGGAGCTGTTTTTT
CASSPARARGGELFF
>.|TRBV10-1|TRBJ2-7|.
TGCGCCACCATAGACTGGGGGGACAGTACCTACGAGCAGTACTTC
CATIDWGDSTYEQYF
>.|TRBV28|TRBJ2-1|.
TGTGCCAGCAGTTCCCCTCCCCATGAGCAGTTCTTC
CASSSPPHEQFF
>.|TRBV10-3|TRBJ2-2|.
TGTGCCACCCGGGTGCAGGGGCCCACCGGGGAGCTGTTTTTT
CATRVQGPTGELFF
>.|TRBV6-1|TRBJ2-1|.
TGTGCCAGCAGTGACGGGGATAACTACAATGAGCAGTTCTTC
CASSDGDNYNEQFF
>.|TRBV2|TRBJ2-3|TRBD2
TGTGCCAGCAGTGCCGGGCGGGAGGATACGCAGTATTTT
CASSAGREDTQYF
>few|TRBV2|TRBJ2-7|TRBD2
TGTGCCAGCAGTGGGCTAGCGGGAGCCTACGAGCAGTACTTC
CASSGLAGAYEQYF
>.|TRBV28|TRBJ1-4|.
TGTGCCAGCCAAGACAGAAGTTATGAAAAACTGTTTTTT
CASQDRSYEKLFF
>.|TRBV19|TRBJ2-3|TRBD2
TGTGCCTTCCTCCCGGGACTAGCGCCGCGGCCTTCAGATACGCAGTATTTT
CAFLPGLAPRPSDTQYF
>.|TRBV19|TRBJ1-1|.
TGTGCCAGTAGAGGAGGGGCAGGGAATATTGGGACTGAAGCTTTCTTT
CASRGGAGNIGTEAFF